One sample yielded the 23 T cell receptor beta chains listed below, sequenced in a study of shared clonotypes between healthy human individuals. Data came from immunoSEQ multiplex PCR; TCRdb stores just in-frame clones and leaves some out. The sample includes about 1.5 million clones, approximately 98% seen only once; the top ten take about 0.45%. Sample: naive CD4+ T cells sorted from blood. Subset here: CD45RA+ positively selected. The source is a man aged 25 to 40 in good health.

V and J are TRBV7-2 and TRBJ2-7, with 9 bases aligning to TRBD2. Trimming at V came to 5 bases and at J to 0 bases, leaving 5 bases not matched to a gene. Looked up from germline, CDR1 is SGHTA and CDR2 is FQGNSA. The CDR3 is 15 residues long. In nucleotides, the CDR3 is TGTGCCAGCAGCATAATTAGCGGGAGCTCCTACGAGCAGTACTTC. As protein: CASSIISGSSYEQYF.

The CDR3 loop reads CASSQGRDRFQETQYF. The CDR3 DNA is TGTGCCAGCAGCCAAGGACGGGACAGGTTCCAAGAGACCCAGTACTTC. This chain uses TRBV14 with TRBJ2-5, with 8 bases matching TRBD1. V dropped 1 base and J dropped 1; count of bases not matched to a gene: 5. CDR3 size: 16 residues. The germline CDR1 and CDR2 sequences are SGHDN and FVKESK.

J is TRBJ2-7 and V is TRBV4-3, with D possibly TRBD2 on 7 matching bases. This CDR3 comprises 16 residues. The V gene's germline CDR1 is LGHNA and CDR2 YSLEER. Deletions cut 1 base from V and 0 bases from J, with 13 bases between. The CDR3 reads CASSQVGGGSSYEQYF. The CDR3 region has the DNA TGCGCCAGCAGCCAAGTCGGGGGCGGGAGCTCCTACGAGCAGTACTTC.

This clone came up once. V is TRBV9 and J is TRBJ2-1; D is perhaps TRBD2 (6 bases). CDR3 length: 15 residues. Germline lookup yields CDR1 SGDLS and CDR2 YYNGEE. The V and J ends lost 2 bases and 5 bases respectively, with 14 bases between them. DNA of the CDR3: TGTGCCAGCAGCGTCGGGGGTAGTTCTAACAATGAGCAGTTCTTC. The encoded protein is CASSVGGSSNNEQFF.

The chain joins TRBV7-6 to TRBJ2-3; D call uncertain. CDR3 size: 16 residues. V lost 1 base and J 0 bases, leaving 11 bases between the germline ends. The germline gives CDR1 SGHVS, CDR2 FNYEAQ. CDR3: CASSLGSSSSTDTQYF. For the CDR3, the DNA is TGTGCCAGCAGCTTAGGTAGTTCTTCGAGCACAGATACGCAGTATTTT.

The chain is built from TRBV6-1 and TRBJ2-7; TRBD1 aligns across 9 bases. The CDR3 contains 13 residues. Germline V CDR1 and CDR2: MNHNS, SASEGT. Trimming removed 1 base from V and 7 bases from J; junction bases left unmatched: 2. The CDR3: CASSEGDREEQYF. DNA of the CDR3: TGTGCCAGCAGTGAAGGGGACAGGGAAGAGCAGTACTTC.

The gene calls are TRBV28 and TRBJ2-7; 8 bases align to TRBD1. V lost 10 bases and J lost 6; bases outside the gene matches: 8. The length of the CDR3 is 12 residues. From germline, CDR1 is MDHEN and CDR2 SYDVKM. The CDR3 loop reads CATLQGVGEQYF. DNA for the CDR3: TGTGCCACCCTACAGGGGGTCGGCGAGCAGTACTTC.

This clone appeared a few times. J is TRBJ2-6 and V is TRBV5-4; a possible D gene is TRBD1 (5 bases). Deletions cut 2 bases from V and 2 bases from J, with 5 bases between. The CDR3 contains 14 residues. Germline V gene sequence: CDR1 SGHNT, CDR2 YYREEE (reference sequence). The CDR3 loop reads CASSFRAGANVLTF. Written as DNA, the CDR3 is TGTGCCAGCAGCTTCAGGGCTGGGGCCAACGTCCTGACTTTC.

The J gene is TRBJ2-1, the V gene TRBV29-1; D is ambiguous. The germline gives CDR1 SQVTM, CDR2 ANQGSEA. The CDR3 runs to 13 residues. Trimming removed 8 bases at V and 9 bases at J, with 20 bases between. CDR3 bases: TGCAGCATGTCGGATTTCAGGTCAAGTGAGCAGTTCTTC. Amino acid sequence: CSMSDFRSSEQFF.

This chain uses TRBV5-5 with TRBJ2-7, with a weak D call TRBD1 (5 bases). This CDR3 is built from 14 residues. The V end lost 0 bases, the J end lost 5 bases, and 12 bases lay between the germline ends. Germline values: CDR1 SGHKS, CDR2 YYEKEE (reference sequence). CDR3 loop: CASSLGQLIDEQYF. The CDR3 DNA reads TGTGCCAGCAGCTTGGGACAGTTGATCGACGAGCAGTACTTC.

This clone was seen once. The gene calls are TRBV7-2 and TRBJ2-6, with TRBD1 as a possible D gene (6 bases). Germline CDR1 reads SGHTA; CDR2 reads FQGNSA. CDR3 length equals 17 residues. V lost 5 bases and J 1 base, leaving 15 bases between the germline ends. The CDR3 spells CASSRQAPRSGANVLTF. In DNA form, the CDR3 reads TGTGCCAGCAGCCGACAGGCCCCCCGGTCTGGGGCCAACGTCCTGACTTTC.

The chain recombines TRBV11-3 with TRBJ1-4; TRBD1 matches at 8 bases. This CDR3 spans 14 amino acids. V gave up 6 bases and J gave up 7 bases; unmatched junction bases: 7. Looked up from germline, CDR1 is SGHNT and CDR2 is YENEEA. CDR3 in amino acids: CASRPGQGSEKLFF. The CDR3 DNA sequence: TGTGCCAGCAGACCTGGACAGGGTAGTGAAAAACTGTTTTTT.

The chain uses TRBV18 and TRBJ1-5, with no clear D. CDR1 and CDR2 (germline): KGHSH, LQKENI. Trimming stripped 0 bases from V and 6 bases from J, with 12 bases between. The CDR3 consists of 15 residues. The CDR3 region has the DNA TGTGCCAGCTCACCACCGGCCAAACCTGGTCAGCCCCAGCATTTT. It specifies CASSPPAKPGQPQHF. Drawing the rest from reference TRBV18 and TRBJ1-5, the complete variable domain is NAGVMQNPRHLVRRRGQEARLRCSPMKGHSHVYWYRQLPEEGLKFMVYLQKENIIDESGMPKERFSAEFPKEGPSILRIQQVVRGDSAAYFCASSPPAKPGQPQHFGDGTRLSIL.

The rearrangement links TRBV5-4 to TRBJ2-4, with D perhaps TRBD2 (8 bases). V lost 4 bases to trimming and J lost 1 base, with 12 bases between them. Germline CDR1 SGHNT, CDR2 YYREEE (reference sequence). This CDR3 spans 15 amino acids. The CDR3 is CASSREGQAKNIQYF. The CDR3 bases are TGTGCCAGCAGCCGGGAGGGACAGGCCAAAAACATTCAGTACTTC.

This clone was seen a single time. The chain is built from TRBV5-1 and TRBJ2-1, with D perhaps TRBD1 or TRBD2 (5 bases each). V was clipped by 1 base and J by 2 bases, with 16 bases between them. Germline V gives CDR1 SGHRS, CDR2 YFSETQ. The CDR3 has 17 amino acids. CDR3 region: CASSLFAGSRTYNEQFF. As DNA, the CDR3 is TGCGCCAGCAGCTTGTTCGCAGGGAGCCGGACCTACAATGAGCAGTTCTTC.

J is TRBJ2-7 and V is TRBV6-5; perhaps TRBD2 as D (6 bases). Trimming took off 5 bases at V and 7 bases at J, with 18 bases between the two ends. Per the germline V gene, CDR1 is MNHEY and CDR2 is SVGAGI. The CDR3 spans 14 residues. CDR3 residues: CASSQGPPAGEQYF. CDR3 DNA sequence: TGTGCCAGCAGTCAAGGACCCCCGGCGGGGGAGCAGTACTTC.

The chain is built from TRBV28 and TRBJ2-3, with 7 bases identical to TRBD2. V lost 5 bases and J lost 1; bases outside the gene matches: 6. The germline CDR1 and CDR2 sequences are MDHEN and SYDVKM. This CDR3 has 15 amino acids. In nucleotides, the CDR3 is TGTGCCAGCAGTGTAGCGGGTTCGGGCACAGATACGCAGTATTTT. It specifies CASSVAGSGTDTQYF.

The V and J genes are TRBV29-1 and TRBJ2-2, with TRBD2 matching over 9 bases. Trimming cost V 4 bases and J 5 bases; bases outside gene matches: 5. Germline loops: CDR1 SQVTM, CDR2 ANQGSEA. The CDR3 sequence is 14 residues long. CDR3 residues: CSVALAGNTGELFF. The CDR3 DNA reads as TGCAGCGTTGCGCTAGCGGGAAATACCGGGGAGCTGTTTTTT.

The chain links TRBV28 to TRBJ2-7; 7 bases line up with TRBD2. The V gene end was trimmed by 6 bases and the J gene end by 3 bases; junction bases not matched to a gene: 2. Germline V gene lookup returns CDR1 MDHEN and CDR2 SYDVKM. The CDR3 has 12 amino acids. As DNA, the CDR3 is TGTGCCAGCAGGGGGGACTACTACGAGCAGTACTTC. It encodes CASRGDYYEQYF.

The V gene is TRBV18, the J gene TRBJ1-2; D remains unclear. Trimming stripped 3 bases from V and 7 bases from J, with 12 bases between. From germline, CDR1 is KGHSH and CDR2 LQKENI. This CDR3 comprises 13 residues. The DNA of the CDR3 is TGTGCCAGCTCACCGTTAGTTCTCGGTGGCTACACCTTC. As protein: CASSPLVLGGYTF.

DNA for the CDR3: TGCGCCAGCAGCCCGACTAGTTACCAAGAGACCCAGTACTTC. It encodes CASSPTSYQETQYF. This chain links TRBV5-1 with TRBJ2-5, with D possibly matching TRBD2 (6 bases). Germline lookup yields CDR1 SGHRS and CDR2 YFSETQ. V was shortened by 4 bases and J by 0 bases, with 10 bases between the two germline ends. This CDR3 is built from 14 residues.

The chain joins TRBV28 to TRBJ1-1; D gene ambiguous. Germline V gene data show CDR1 as MDHEN and CDR2 as SYDVKM. CDR3 length: 15 residues. V was cut by 6 bases and J by 1 base, with 15 bases left in between. The CDR3 nucleotides are TGTGCCAGCAGGGGCACCTCCGGGCCGAACACTGAAGCTTTCTTT. This sequence encodes CASRGTSGPNTEAFF.

This clone was seen just once. J is TRBJ2-7 and V is TRBV18; 10 bases are a match to TRBD2. The germline V gene encodes CDR1 KGHSH and CDR2 LQKENI. Trimming at V came to 5 bases and at J to 2 bases, leaving 6 bases not matched to a gene. This CDR3 contains 15 residues. The CDR3 DNA reads TGTGCCAGCTCAGCAACTAGCGGGGATCCCTACGAGCAGTACTTC. Its protein product is CASSATSGDPYEQYF.